The rows below give T cell receptor beta chains drawn from one sample of a study of blood T cell repertoires in COVID-19. The assay was immunoSEQ multiplex PCR, and TCRdb's table has in-frame clones only and misses some. The sample holds under 350,000 clones, just under 90% seen once. Sequences were obtained from PBMCs or T cells enriched from blood (not recorded which). These receptors all stem from a woman in her sixties who had recovered from COVID-19. Both conserved end residues are part of each CDR3.

V: TRBV19
length: 16
J: TRBJ2-5
CDR3: CASSRGLAGDQETQYF

V: TRBV19
length: 16
J: TRBJ1-5
CDR3: CASSIDGSGSNQPQHF

V: TRBV18
length: 15
J: TRBJ2-1
CDR3: CASSLASSSYNEQFF

V: TRBV5-1
length: 14
J: TRBJ2-4
CDR3: CASSVTSGGNIQYF

V: TRBV5-1
length: 16
J: TRBJ2-1
CDR3: CASSSETSGFGNEQFF

V: TRBV9
length: 16
J: TRBJ2-1
CDR3: CASRASGGAGYNEQFF

V: TRBV2
length: 15
J: TRBJ1-2
CDR3: CASSLPGGSYEGYTF

V: TRBV5-1
length: 16
J: TRBJ2-1
CDR3: CASSDVLGAGYNEQFF

V: TRBV18
length: 16
J: TRBJ2-1
CDR3: CASSPQREGSYNEQFF

V: TRBV12-5
length: 12
J: TRBJ1-2
CDR3: CASAPARGGYTF

V: TRBV6-6
length: 15
J: TRBJ2-4
CDR3: CASSYSVQGGNIQYF

V: TRBV3-1/TRBV3-2
length: 14
J: TRBJ2-2
CDR3: CASTPVSGTGELFF

V: TRBV2
length: 13
J: TRBJ1-1
CDR3: CASSVWVETEAFF

V: TRBV2
length: 13
J: TRBJ2-5
CDR3: CASSGTLRETQYF

V: TRBV3-1/TRBV3-2
length: 15
J: TRBJ2-6
CDR3: CASDRGGSGANVLTF

V: TRBV12-5
length: 13
J: TRBJ2-3
CDR3: CATSTSVADTQYF

V: TRBV12-3/TRBV12-4
length: 13
J: TRBJ1-3
CDR3: CASTSAGENTIYF

V: TRBV19
length: 15
J: TRBJ2-5
CDR3: CASSISLGHQETQYF

V: TRBV19
length: 14
J: TRBJ2-1
CDR3: CASSSGRGHNEQFF

V: TRBV28
length: 13
J: TRBJ2-7
CDR3: CASSFRTIYEQYF

V: TRBV27
length: 13
J: TRBJ2-3
CDR3: CASVKWAGDTQYF

V: TRBV7-2
length: 14
J: TRBJ1-4
CDR3: CASTTGTESEKLFF

V: TRBV3-1/TRBV3-2
length: 16
J: TRBJ2-7
CDR3: CASSQDVSPSSYEQYF